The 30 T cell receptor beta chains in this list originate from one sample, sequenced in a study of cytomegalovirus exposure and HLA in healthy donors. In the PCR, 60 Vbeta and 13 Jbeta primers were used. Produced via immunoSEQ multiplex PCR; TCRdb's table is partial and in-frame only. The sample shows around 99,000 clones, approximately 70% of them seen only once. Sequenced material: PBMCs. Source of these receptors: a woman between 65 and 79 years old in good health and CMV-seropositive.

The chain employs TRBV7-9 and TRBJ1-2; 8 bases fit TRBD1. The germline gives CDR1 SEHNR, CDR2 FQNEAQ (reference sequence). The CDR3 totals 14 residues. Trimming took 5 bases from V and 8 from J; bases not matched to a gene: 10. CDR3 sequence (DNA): TGTGCCAGCAGCATCGGGACAGGCTTTTCGGGCTACACCTTC. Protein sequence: CASSIGTGFSGYTF.

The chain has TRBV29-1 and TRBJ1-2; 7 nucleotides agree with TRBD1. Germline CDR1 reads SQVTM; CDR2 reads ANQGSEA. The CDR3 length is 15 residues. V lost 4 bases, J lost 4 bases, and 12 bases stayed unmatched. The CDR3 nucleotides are TGCAGCGTTGGTGGCACAGGGGAACTACTCTATGGCTACACCTTC. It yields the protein CSVGGTGELLYGYTF.

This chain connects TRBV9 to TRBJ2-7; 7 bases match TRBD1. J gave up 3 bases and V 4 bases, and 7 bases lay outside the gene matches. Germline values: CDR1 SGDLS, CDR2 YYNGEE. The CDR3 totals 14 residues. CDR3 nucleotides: TGTGCCAGCAGCTCCGCCGGGACAGACTACGAGCAGTACTTC. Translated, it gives CASSSAGTDYEQYF.

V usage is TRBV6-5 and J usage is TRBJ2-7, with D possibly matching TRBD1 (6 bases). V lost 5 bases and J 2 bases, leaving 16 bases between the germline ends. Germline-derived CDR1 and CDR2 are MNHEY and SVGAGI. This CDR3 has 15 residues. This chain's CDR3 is CASSPQPGQTYEQYF. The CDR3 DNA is TGTGCCAGCAGTCCCCAACCGGGACAAACCTACGAGCAGTACTTC.

CDR3 amino acids: CASSLISGVGGNTIYF. Here the CDR3 DNA reads TGTGCCAGCAGCTTAATCTCAGGGGTCGGTGGAAACACCATATATTTT. This chain uses TRBV7-9 with TRBJ1-3; D may be TRBD1 (6 bases). The CDR3 loop spans 16 amino acids. Trimming removed 2 bases from V and 3 bases from J, with 14 bases in between. The V gene's germline CDR1 is SEHNR and CDR2 FQNEAQ (reference sequence). The full variable domain, completed using reference TRBV7-9 and TRBJ1-3, is DTGVSQNPRHKITKRGQNVTFRCDPISEHNRLYWYRQTLGQGPEFLTYFQNEAQLEKSRLLSDRFSAERPKGSFSTLEIQRTEQGDSAMYLCASSLISGVGGNTIYFGEGSWLTVV.

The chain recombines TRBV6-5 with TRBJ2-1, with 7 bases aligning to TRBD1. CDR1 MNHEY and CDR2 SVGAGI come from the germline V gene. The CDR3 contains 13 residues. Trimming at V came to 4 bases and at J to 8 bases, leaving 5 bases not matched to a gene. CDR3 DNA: TGTGCCAGCAGTTCAGGGGGTTGGGATGAGCAGTTCTTC. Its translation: CASSSGGWDEQFF.

In DNA form, the CDR3 reads TGTGCCAGCAGCAGGACAGGGATAGACTCACCCCTCCACTTT. It specifies CASSRTGIDSPLHF. The chain is built from TRBV6-5 and TRBJ1-6, with 8 bases aligning to TRBD1. Germline V gives CDR1 MNHEY, CDR2 SVGAGI. The CDR3 runs 14 residues. Trimming took 6 bases from V and 10 from J; bases not matched to a gene: 8.

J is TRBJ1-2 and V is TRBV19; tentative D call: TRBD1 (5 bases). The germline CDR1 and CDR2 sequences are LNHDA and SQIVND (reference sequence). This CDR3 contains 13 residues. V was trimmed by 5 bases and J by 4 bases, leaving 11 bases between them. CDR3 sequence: CASSQGQGYGYTF. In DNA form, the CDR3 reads TGTGCCAGTAGTCAGGGCCAGGGCTATGGCTACACCTTC.

CDR3 sequence: CAWSVRGGGETQYF. Here the CDR3 DNA reads TGTGCCTGGAGTGTACGCGGGGGCGGGGAGACCCAGTACTTC. The chain employs TRBV30 and TRBJ2-5, with a weak D call TRBD2 (7 bases). Between the trimmed V and J ends, which lost 0 bases and 5 bases, there was a span of 13 bases. The CDR3 consists of 14 residues. The germline V gene has CDR1 GTSNPN and CDR2 SVGIG (reference sequence).

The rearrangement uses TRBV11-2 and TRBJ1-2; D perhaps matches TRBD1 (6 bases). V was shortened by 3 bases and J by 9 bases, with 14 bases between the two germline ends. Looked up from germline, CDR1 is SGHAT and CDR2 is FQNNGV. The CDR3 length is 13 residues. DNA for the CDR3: TGTGCCAGCAGCTTTGGGGAGGGGGGTAGCTACACCTTC. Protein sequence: CASSFGEGGSYTF.

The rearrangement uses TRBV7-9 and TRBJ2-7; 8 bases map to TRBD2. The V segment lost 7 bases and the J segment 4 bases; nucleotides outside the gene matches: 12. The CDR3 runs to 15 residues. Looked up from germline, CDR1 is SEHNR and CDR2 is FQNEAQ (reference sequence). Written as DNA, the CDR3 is TGTGCCAGCATTAGAACCGGGACTAGAAGGTACGAGCAGTACTTC. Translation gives CASIRTGTRRYEQYF.

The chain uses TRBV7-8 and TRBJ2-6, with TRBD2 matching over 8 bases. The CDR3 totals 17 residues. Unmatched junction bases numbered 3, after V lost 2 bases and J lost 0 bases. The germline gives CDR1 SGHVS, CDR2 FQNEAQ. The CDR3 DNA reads TGTGCCAGCAGCTTAAGACTAGCGTACTCTGGGGCCAACGTCCTGACTTTC. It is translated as CASSLRLAYSGANVLTF.

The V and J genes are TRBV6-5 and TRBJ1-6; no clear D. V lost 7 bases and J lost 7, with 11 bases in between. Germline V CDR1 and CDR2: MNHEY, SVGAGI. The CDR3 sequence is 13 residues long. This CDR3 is CASMRTANSPLHF. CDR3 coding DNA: TGTGCCAGCATGAGAACAGCCAATTCACCCCTCCACTTT.

Written as DNA, the CDR3 is TGTGCCAGCTCAGCCGGGACAAAGAACACCGGGGAGCTGTTTTTT. Its translation: CASSAGTKNTGELFF. The chain recombines TRBV18 with TRBJ2-2, with D tentatively TRBD1 (6 bases). The CDR3 runs 15 residues. The V end was cut by 5 bases, the J end by 1 base, with 11 bases between. Germline CDR1 reads KGHSH; CDR2 reads LQKENI.

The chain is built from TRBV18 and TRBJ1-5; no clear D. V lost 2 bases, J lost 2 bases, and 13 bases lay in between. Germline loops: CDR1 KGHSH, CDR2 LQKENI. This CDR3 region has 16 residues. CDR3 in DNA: TGTGCCAGCTCACCATGGAGGGAAAGGGGCAATCAGCCCCAGCATTTT. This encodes CASSPWRERGNQPQHF. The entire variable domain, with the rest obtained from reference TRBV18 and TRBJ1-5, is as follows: NAGVMQNPRHLVRRRGQEARLRCSPMKGHSHVYWYRQLPEEGLKFMVYLQKENIIDESGMPKERFSAEFPKEGPSILRIQQVVRGDSAAYFCASSPWRERGNQPQHFGDGTRLSIL.

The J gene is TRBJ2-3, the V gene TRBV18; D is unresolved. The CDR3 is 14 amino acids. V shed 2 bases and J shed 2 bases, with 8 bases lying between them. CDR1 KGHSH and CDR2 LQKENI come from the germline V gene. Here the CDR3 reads CASSPIQATDTQYF. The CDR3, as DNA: TGTGCCAGCTCACCAATCCAGGCCACAGATACGCAGTATTTT.

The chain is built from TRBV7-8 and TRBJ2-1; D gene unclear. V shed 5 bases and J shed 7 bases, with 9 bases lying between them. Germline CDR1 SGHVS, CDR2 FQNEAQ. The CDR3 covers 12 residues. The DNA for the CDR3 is TGTGCCAGCAGCCCCGCTATGAATGAGCAGTTCTTC. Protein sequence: CASSPAMNEQFF.

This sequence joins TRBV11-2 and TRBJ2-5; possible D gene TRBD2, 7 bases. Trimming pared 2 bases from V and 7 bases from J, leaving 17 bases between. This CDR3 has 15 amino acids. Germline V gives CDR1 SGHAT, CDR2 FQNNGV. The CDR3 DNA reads TGTGCCAGCAGCTTATCTGGCGGGGGCTCTGGGACCCAGTACTTC. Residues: CASSLSGGGSGTQYF.

CDR3 loop: CASSRGTGVGETQYF. CDR3 coding DNA: TGTGCCAGCAGTAGAGGGACAGGGGTCGGGGAGACCCAGTACTTC. The chain employs TRBV6-1 and TRBJ2-5; 10 bases are a match to TRBD1. V lost 5 bases and J lost 5; bases outside the gene matches: 8. CDR1 MNHNS and CDR2 SASEGT come from the germline V gene. The CDR3 has 15 amino acids.

In DNA form, the CDR3 reads TGTGCCAGCAGCCCAAGACTAGCGGGGGGGTTGAAGACCCAGTACTTC. This gives the protein CASSPRLAGGLKTQYF. The rearrangement joins TRBV7-9 to TRBJ2-5, with 14 bases fitting TRBD2. Germline assignment: CDR1 SEHNR and CDR2 FQNEAQ (reference sequence). Trimming cost V 5 bases and J 6 bases; bases outside gene matches: 8. The CDR3 is 16 residues long.

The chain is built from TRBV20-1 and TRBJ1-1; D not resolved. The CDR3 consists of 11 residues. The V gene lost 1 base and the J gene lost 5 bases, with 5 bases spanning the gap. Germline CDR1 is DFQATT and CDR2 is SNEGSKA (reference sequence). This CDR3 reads CSARGPTEAFF. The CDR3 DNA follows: TGCAGTGCTAGAGGGCCAACTGAAGCTTTCTTT.

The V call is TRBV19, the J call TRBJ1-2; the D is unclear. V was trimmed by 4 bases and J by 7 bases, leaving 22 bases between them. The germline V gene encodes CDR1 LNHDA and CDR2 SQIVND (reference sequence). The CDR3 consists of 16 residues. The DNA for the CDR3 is TGTGCCAGTAGTAGGGTTGATTCAATGGGTCGGGGTGGCTACACCTTC. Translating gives CASSRVDSMGRGGYTF.

The CDR3 coding sequence is TGTGCCAGCAGCTGGGGGACAGGCACAGATACGCAGTATTTT. Translation: CASSWGTGTDTQYF. The V call is TRBV5-6, the J call TRBJ2-3; 7 nucleotides agree with TRBD1. J was trimmed by 1 base and V by 3 bases; bases with no gene match: 2. Germline V gives CDR1 SGHDT, CDR2 YYEEEE. The CDR3 length is 14 residues.

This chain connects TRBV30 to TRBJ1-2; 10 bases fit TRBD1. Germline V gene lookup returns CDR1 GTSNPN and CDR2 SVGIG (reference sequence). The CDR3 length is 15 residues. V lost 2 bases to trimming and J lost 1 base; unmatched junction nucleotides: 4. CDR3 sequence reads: CAWSQTGGHNYGYTF. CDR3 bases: TGTGCCTGGAGTCAGACAGGGGGCCATAACTATGGCTACACCTTC.

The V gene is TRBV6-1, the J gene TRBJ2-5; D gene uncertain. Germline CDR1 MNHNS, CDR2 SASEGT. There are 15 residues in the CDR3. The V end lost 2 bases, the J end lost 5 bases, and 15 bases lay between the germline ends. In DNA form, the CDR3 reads TGTGCCAGCAGTGAATCGGGTATTGTCGGGGAGACCCAGTACTTC. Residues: CASSESGIVGETQYF.

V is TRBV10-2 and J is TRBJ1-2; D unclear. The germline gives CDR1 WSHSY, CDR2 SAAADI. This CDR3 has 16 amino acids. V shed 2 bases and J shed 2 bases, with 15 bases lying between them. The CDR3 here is CASSESEALRNYGYTF. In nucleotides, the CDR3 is TGCGCCAGCAGTGAGAGTGAGGCGTTGAGAAACTATGGCTACACCTTC.

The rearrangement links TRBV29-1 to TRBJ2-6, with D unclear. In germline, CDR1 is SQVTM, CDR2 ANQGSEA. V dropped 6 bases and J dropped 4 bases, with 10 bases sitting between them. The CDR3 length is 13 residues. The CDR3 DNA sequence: TGCAGCGTCTCCGACGGGGGGGCCAACGTCCTGACTTTC. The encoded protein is CSVSDGGANVLTF.

CDR3 residues: CAWSVPPTAGYNEQFF. CDR3 DNA sequence: TGTGCCTGGAGTGTACCCCCGACTGCGGGATACAATGAGCAGTTCTTC. This rearrangement joins TRBV30 to TRBJ2-1; the D gene is possibly TRBD2 (6 bases). V gave up 0 bases and J gave up 4 bases, with 16 bases separating them. Germline-derived CDR1 and CDR2 are GTSNPN and SVGIG (reference sequence). There are 16 residues in the CDR3.

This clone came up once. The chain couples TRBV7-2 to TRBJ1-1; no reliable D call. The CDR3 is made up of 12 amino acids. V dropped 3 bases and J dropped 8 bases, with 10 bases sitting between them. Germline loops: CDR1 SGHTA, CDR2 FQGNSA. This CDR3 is CASSLARSEAFF. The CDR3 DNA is TGTGCCAGCAGCTTGGCCAGGTCCGAAGCTTTCTTT.

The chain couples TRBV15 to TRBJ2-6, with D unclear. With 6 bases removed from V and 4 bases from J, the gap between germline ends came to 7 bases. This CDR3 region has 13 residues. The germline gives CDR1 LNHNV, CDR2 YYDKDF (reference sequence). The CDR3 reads CATRRSGANVLTF. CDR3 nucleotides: TGTGCCACCAGGCGGTCCGGGGCCAACGTCCTGACTTTC.